This is a list of T cell receptor beta chains from one sample in a study of technical replicates of blood from a handful of donors. Sequencing used immunoSEQ multiplex PCR; TCRdb keeps in-frame clones, though not all of them. The data show 85,000 to 100,000 clones, 85% to 95% seen once. Sequencing input: T cells isolated from PBMCs. These receptors were collected from a human donor in good health. Each CDR3 is given with its conserved first and last residue. Fields, in order: clone size, D gene, J gene, V gene, CDR3 DNA, CDR3 protein. The D gene is left open where the match is weak. Clone sizes are given selectively: once, few, many, or a class where the clone is expanded.

- TRBD1 TRBJ1-2 TRBV5-1 TGCGCCAGCAGCTTGTCCTGGGACAGCGGAGGCTACACCTTC CASSLSWDSGGYTF
- - TRBJ1-2 TRBV9 TGTGCCAGCAGTCTGAGTCGGGAGGGAAACTATGGCTACACCTTC CASSLSREGNYGYTF
once - TRBJ1-3 TRBV5-8 TGTGCCAGCAACCCCGGTTTTTCAGGAAACACCATATATTTT CASNPGFSGNTIYF
- - TRBJ1-6 TRBV4-2 TGTGCCAGCAGCGAGGAGGGTGGATCCTATAATTCACCCCTCCACTTT CASSEEGGSYNSPLHF
- TRBD1 TRBJ1-5 TRBV19 TGTGCCAGTAGTAAAGACAGGGACAATCAGCCCCAGCATTTT CASSKDRDNQPQHF
- - TRBJ2-2 TRBV5-1 TGCGCCAGCAGCTTGGGGGTAGGGGAAGCGAACACCGGGGAGCTGTTTTTT CASSLGVGEANTGELFF
- - TRBJ1-4 TRBV11-2 TGTGCCAGCAGCTTAAACCCGGGCCAGGGGACGGTAGGGCTGTTTTTT CASSLNPGQGTVGLFF
- - TRBJ2-5 TRBV2 TGTGCCAGCAGTGCTAGAGGGGGTCAAGAGACCCAGTACTTC CASSARGGQETQYF
- TRBD1 TRBJ2-1 TRBV7-8 TGTGCCAGCAGCACGGACAGGGGGGTCAATGAGCAGTTCTTC CASSTDRGVNEQFF
- TRBD2 TRBJ2-6 TRBV30 TGTGCCTGGGAGAGTCGGGGGGGCCGATCTGGGGCCAACGTCCTGACTTTC CAWESRGGRSGANVLTF
- TRBD2 TRBJ2-3 TRBV7-2 TGTGCCAGCAGCTACCGTCAGCGGGGGTCACCAGATACGCAGTATTTT CASSYRQRGSPDTQYF
- TRBD1 TRBJ1-5 TRBV7-9 TGTGCCAGCAGCCAAGGGGGCGCGGGTCAGCCCCAGCATTTT CASSQGGAGQPQHF
- - TRBJ2-6 TRBV10-2 TGCGCCAGCAGTTTGGCAGGCTCCACCTCTGGGGCCAACGTCCTGACTTTC CASSLAGSTSGANVLTF
- TRBD2 TRBJ2-1 TRBV2 TGTGCCAGCAGTGGAACTAGCGGGGGGGCAAATGAGCAGTTCTTC CASSGTSGGANEQFF
- TRBD1 TRBJ1-4 TRBV5-1 TGCGCCAGCAGCCCGGGACAGCTTAATGAAAAACTGTTTTTT CASSPGQLNEKLFF
- TRBD2 TRBJ2-1 TRBV18 TGTGCCAGCTCACCACGGCGGGAGGGCCTTACCTTTGAGCAGTTCTTC CASSPRREGLTFEQFF
- - TRBJ1-1 TRBV6-5 TGTGCCAGCAGGCGTCCCTCCCGGGGGTTCACTGAAGCTTTCTTT CASRRPSRGFTEAFF
- - TRBJ2-2 TRBV2 TGTGCCAGCAGTTTAATCCGTCGAACGAGCACCGGGGAGCTGTTTTTT CASSLIRRTSTGELFF
- TRBD1 TRBJ1-1 TRBV27 TGTGCCAGCAGCAACAGGGGGAACACTGAAGCTTTCTTT CASSNRGNTEAFF
- TRBD1 TRBJ1-1 TRBV6-5 TGTGCCAGCGGGGGAACAGGGGGGAATACTGAAGCTTTCTTT CASGGTGGNTEAFF
- - TRBJ2-5 TRBV5-4 TGTGCCAGCGGTTTAGGGGAAGAGACCCAGTACTTC CASGLGEETQYF
- - TRBJ2-1 TRBV4-1 TGCGCCAGCAGCCGGCTGAATGAGCAGTTCTTC CASSRLNEQFF
- - TRBJ2-7 TRBV5-6 TGTGCCAGCAGCTTGTCATGGGTAGCGGAGTACTACGAGCAGTACTTC CASSLSWVAEYYEQYF
- TRBD1 TRBJ2-1 TRBV2 TGTGCCAGCACTCAGCGACAGGGGAATAAGAATGAGCAGTTCTTC CASTQRQGNKNEQFF
- - TRBJ1-1 TRBV7-9 TGTGCCAGCAGCTGGTTATTAGGAGGGGACACTGAAGCTTTCTTT CASSWLLGGDTEAFF
- TRBD2 TRBJ2-5 TRBV4-1 TGCGCCAGCAGACCGCTAGCGGGAGGCCAAGAGACCCAGTACTTC CASRPLAGGQETQYF
- - TRBJ2-7 TRBV28 TGTGCCAGCAGTCAGAACTCCTACGAGCAGTACTTC CASSQNSYEQYF
- - TRBJ1-2 TRBV2 TGTGCCAGCATCCGAAGGAATTTAGACAAGATCTTTACTAACTATGGCTACACCTTC CASIRRNLDKIFTNYGYTF
- - TRBJ1-1 TRBV19 TGTGCCAGTAGGCCAGGCCAGACTGAAGCTTTCTTT CASRPGQTEAFF
- - TRBJ1-1 TRBV18 TGTGCCAGCTCACCAGGGGGAGGGTACAACACTGAAGCTTTCTTT CASSPGGGYNTEAFF
- TRBD1 TRBJ2-5 TRBV5-1 TGCGCCAGCGGACGGACAGGCCTAGAGACCCAGTACTTC CASGRTGLETQYF
- TRBD2 TRBJ2-3 TRBV27 TGTGCCAGCAGACTAGCGGGAGCCCTTTCCGGAGATACGCAGTATTTT CASRLAGALSGDTQYF
- - TRBJ2-2 TRBV30 TGTGCCTGGAGGTCAGGGGCCGGGGAGCTGTTTTTT CAWRSGAGELFF
once - TRBJ2-3 TRBV6-5 TGTGCCAGCAAGGCCAGCGCTAGCACAGATACGCAGTATTTT CASKASASTDTQYF
- - TRBJ1-2 TRBV2 TGTGCCAGCTTTAGCCGAGGTTACTATGGCTACACCTTC CASFSRGYYGYTF
- - TRBJ1-3 TRBV7-9 TGTGCCAGCTCCTCCGGGGGATACTCTGGAAACACCATATATTTT CASSSGGYSGNTIYF
- TRBD1 TRBJ1-5 TRBV19 TGTGCCAGTAGCAAAGGACAGGGTGGGAATCAGCCCCAGCATTTT CASSKGQGGNQPQHF
- - TRBJ1-2 TRBV15 TGTGCCACCAGCAGAGGCGGGATTAACTATGGCTACACCTTC CATSRGGINYGYTF
- - TRBJ1-4 TRBV18 TGTGCCAGCTCACAAAGGGAGGAAAAACTGTTTTTT CASSQREEKLFF
- TRBD1 TRBJ1-1 TRBV5-1 TGCGCCAGCAGCCCGACAGGGGATGCGGAAGCTTTCTTT CASSPTGDAEAFF
- TRBD1 TRBJ2-5 TRBV6-5 TGTGCCAGCAGTACAGACAGGGGGCGCGAGACCCAGTACTTC CASSTDRGRETQYF
- - TRBJ2-2 TRBV6-1 TGTGCCAGCAAAGGGGAAGTCAACACCGGGGAGCTGTTTTTT CASKGEVNTGELFF
- - TRBJ2-5 TRBV21-1 TGTGCCAGCACCGGAGGGTGTGGGACAGGGTCTGTAGAGACCCAGTACTTC CASTGGCGTGSVETQYF
- TRBD2 TRBJ2-7 TRBV6-1 TGTGCCAGCAGTGAAATGTATCTAGCGGGAGGGCCGGAGCAGTACTTC CASSEMYLAGGPEQYF
- - TRBJ1-2 TRBV6-5 TGTGCCAGCAGTTACTCATCCGGGGGCTATGGCTACACCTTC CASSYSSGGYGYTF
- - TRBJ2-7 TRBV19 TGTGCCAGTTCCTTCGCTAGCTGGAGCTCCTACGAGCAGTACTTC CASSFASWSSYEQYF
- TRBD1 TRBJ1-2 TRBV5-1 TGCGCCAGCAGCTTCGGACAGGGACTCTATGGCTACACCTTC CASSFGQGLYGYTF
- TRBD1 TRBJ1-5 TRBV2 TGTGCCAGCGGGAGATCCCGGGACAGGGGTAAACTCAATCAGCCCCAGCATTTT CASGRSRDRGKLNQPQHF
- TRBD2 TRBJ2-7 TRBV28 TGTGCCAGCGGACGGGCAGGGAGGGCCTCCGAGCAGTACTTC CASGRAGRASEQYF
- TRBD1 TRBJ1-1 TRBV28 TGTGCCAGCAGTCCACAGGGGATGAACACTGAAGCTTTCTTT CASSPQGMNTEAFF
- TRBD2 TRBJ2-7 TRBV2 TGTGCCAGCAGTCCCAATCGGCCGGCGGGGGGTGCCTACGAGCAGTACTTC CASSPNRPAGGAYEQYF